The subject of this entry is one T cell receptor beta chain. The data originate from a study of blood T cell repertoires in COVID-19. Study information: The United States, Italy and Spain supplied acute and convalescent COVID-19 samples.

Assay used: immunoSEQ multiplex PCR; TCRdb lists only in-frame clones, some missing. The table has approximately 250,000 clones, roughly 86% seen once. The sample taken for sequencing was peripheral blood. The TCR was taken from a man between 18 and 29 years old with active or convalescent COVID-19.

CDR3 bases: TGTGCCAGTAGTATTCAGTGGGCTAATAATTCACCCCTCCACTTT. It translates to CASSIQWANNSPLHF. The chain couples TRBV19 to TRBJ1-6, with unresolved D. The CDR3 is 15 residues long. The V gene's germline CDR1 is LNHDA and CDR2 SQIVND (reference sequence). V was trimmed by 3 bases and J by 5 bases, leaving 11 bases between them.